The clone carrying this T cell receptor (beta chain) showed up many times. Its antigen is still unknown. The junction departs from germline at one end; a sequencing error may be responsible. Template-switching 5'RACE yielded the TCR cDNA; a universal primer site and UMIs were added in the process. TCRdb ran MiXCR on the 5' RACE reads and lists one entry per CDR3 protein. Of approximately 510,000 distinct CDR3 sequences listed, less than 25% are singletons. This specimen belongs to a study of T cells after yellow fever vaccination. About the study: Fractions containing few cells were prepared with SMART-Seq v4 Ultra Low Input.

Study-level results: There was a possibility that FACS-sorted repertoires contained abundant clonotypes contaminating from the bulk population. The study re-detected most primary-vaccination clones after the booster (under 97% CD4, 85% to 90% CD8).

The receptor's source is a man aged 18 to 29 who received the YFV17D yellow fever vaccine. Sequencing was performed on PBMCs, taken less than 25 days after the first yellow fever vaccination.

This chain's CDR3 is CASSLARGNTEAFF. In nucleotides, the CDR3 is TGTGCCAGCAGCTTAGCGCGGGGGAACACTGAAGCTTTCTTT. The genes are TRBV5-1 and TRBJ1-1; D ambiguous. Germline V gives CDR1 SGHRS, CDR2 YFSETQ. The CDR3 runs 14 residues.